These T cell receptor beta chains were read from a single sample in a study of blood T cell repertoires in COVID-19. Method: immunoSEQ multiplex PCR; TCRdb's copy keeps in-frame clones and lacks some. The table has about 150,000 clones, around four fifths seen once. The sequenced material came from PBMCs or T cells enriched from blood (not recorded which). These TCRs come from a woman in her forties who had recovered from COVID-19. CDR3s include the opening cysteine and the closing phenylalanine or tryptophan. Each record gives: V gene, D gene, J gene, clone size, CDR3 DNA, CDR3 protein. The D gene is left open where the match is weak. Rows give clone size only sometimes, using once, few, many, or a class for an expanded clone.

TRBV7-9	.	TRBJ1-1	.	TGTGCCAGCAGCTTAGGGTGGGCAAGGCAAAATCAGGCTTTCTTT	CASSLGWARQNQAFF
TRBV2	.	TRBJ1-2	once	TGTGCCAGCAGTGTCACAGCTGGCTACACCTTC	CASSVTAGYTF
TRBV5-1	.	TRBJ1-1	.	TGCGCCAGCAAGGTGGAGGACACTGAAGCTTTCTTT	CASKVEDTEAFF
TRBV11-2	TRBD2	TRBJ2-3	.	TGTGCCAGCAGCTTAGGACTAGCGGGGCTAGATACGCAGTATTTT	CASSLGLAGLDTQYF
TRBV6-1	.	TRBJ1-2	.	TGTGCCAGCAGTGAAGACGGCAGGCACTATGGCTACACCTTC	CASSEDGRHYGYTF
TRBV15	TRBD2	TRBJ2-7	.	TGTGCCACCAGCAGAGAGCTAAAGACTAGCGGGGGGTTCTACGAGCAGTACTTC	CATSRELKTSGGFYEQYF
TRBV3-1/TRBV3-2	TRBD2	TRBJ2-1	.	TGTGCCAGCAGCCGGGGGACTAGCGAGGAGCAGTTCTTC	CASSRGTSEEQFF
TRBV30	TRBD1	TRBJ1-4	.	TGTGCCTGGAGTCTCCGGGACAGGGTTAGGGAAAAACTGTTTTTT	CAWSLRDRVREKLFF
TRBV15	.	TRBJ2-6	.	TGTGCCACCACCATCTCTGGGGCCAACGTCCTGACTTTC	CATTISGANVLTF
TRBV30	.	TRBJ1-2	.	TGTGCCTGCAGGGCTCTTGGCTACACCTTC	CACRALGYTF
TRBV5-1	TRBD1	TRBJ1-6	.	TGCGCCAGCAGGCCCGGGACAGATAATTCACCCCTCCACTTT	CASRPGTDNSPLHF
TRBV25-1	TRBD1	TRBJ1-4	.	TGTGCCAGCCACAGGGGGCGCGGGATAGGGGAAAAACTGTTTTTT	CASHRGRGIGEKLFF
TRBV11-2	.	TRBJ2-7	once	TGTGCCAGCAGCTCTCGGGACTCCTCCTACGAGCAGTACTTC	CASSSRDSSYEQYF
TRBV5-1	TRBD1	TRBJ1-1	.	TGCGCCAGCAGCTTGGTCGCAGGGGGGAACACTGAAGCTTTCTTT	CASSLVAGGNTEAFF
TRBV19	TRBD1	TRBJ1-2	.	TGTGCCAGTAGTTCCAGGGGGCTCATTAACTATGGCTACACCTTC	CASSSRGLINYGYTF
TRBV29-1	TRBD2	TRBJ2-7	few	TGCAGCGTTGGACTAGCGGGAGAGTACGAGCAGTACTTC	CSVGLAGEYEQYF
TRBV3-1/TRBV3-2	.	TRBJ2-7	.	TGTGCCAGCAGCCCCCGGGGGTCCGAGCAGTACTTC	CASSPRGSEQYF
TRBV28	TRBD2	TRBJ2-3	once	TGTGCCAGCAGTTTATTCCCGACTAGCGATAGCACAGATACGCAGTATTTT	CASSLFPTSDSTDTQYF
TRBV12-3/TRBV12-4	.	TRBJ1-2	few	TGTGCCAGCAGTCCCCCCGGGGGGGTGGGCTACACCTTC	CASSPPGGVGYTF
TRBV3-1/TRBV3-2	.	TRBJ2-3	.	TGTGCCAGCAGCCAAGGGCGGTACACAGATACGCAGTATTTT	CASSQGRYTDTQYF
TRBV2	.	TRBJ1-5	.	TGTGCCAGCAGTGAAGCGGTAGTCCAGGGGCCGGAGCCCCAGCATTTT	CASSEAVVQGPEPQHF
TRBV7-9	.	TRBJ2-7	few	TGTGCCAGCAGCGGGGACGACAGGAACGAGCAGTACTTC	CASSGDDRNEQYF
TRBV7-6	.	TRBJ2-1	.	TGTGCCAGCAGCTTAAGTCGTTCTAGGGGCAACAATGAGCAGTTCTTC	CASSLSRSRGNNEQFF
TRBV5-1	.	TRBJ1-4	.	TGCGCCAGCAGCTTGGGGGTGATTCAAACGGGTGAAAAACTGTTTTTT	CASSLGVIQTGEKLFF
TRBV11-2	.	TRBJ1-3	.	TGTGCCAGCAGCTTATACGGGGGGGTCACTGGAAACACCATATATTTT	CASSLYGGVTGNTIYF
TRBV7-8	TRBD2	TRBJ2-7	.	TGTGCCAGCAGGTCGACTAGCGGGATCTCCTACGAGCAGTACTTC	CASRSTSGISYEQYF
TRBV2	.	TRBJ1-1	.	TGTGCCAGCAGCACAGGGCGGACTGAAGCTTTCTTT	CASSTGRTEAFF
TRBV5-6	TRBD2	TRBJ2-1	.	TGTGCCAGCAGCTTTCGGACTAGCGGGTACAATGAGCAGTTCTTC	CASSFRTSGYNEQFF